This is a list of T cell receptor beta chains from one sample in a study of neoadjuvant anti-PD-1 for oral cavity cancer. Libraries were prepared by immunoSEQ multiplex PCR; TCRdb keeps only in-frame clonotypes and omits some of them. The sample holds over 14,000 clones; 70% to 80% are singletons and the top ten take 3.1%. This material consisted of PBMCs, taken before nivolumab (anti-PD-1) treatment. These receptors all come from a person aged 40 to 85 with oral cavity squamous cell carcinoma. The CDR3 runs from the conserved cysteine through the conserved F or W. D genes are given only for firm matches. Rows may omit the clone size; those that give it use once, few, many or a size class.

clone_size j_call d_call v_call cdr3_nt cdr3_aa
few TRBJ1-2 . TRBV5-1 TGCGCCAGCAGCTTGGCAGACCAGGGGGGCTACACCTTC CASSLADQGGYTF
. TRBJ2-3 . TRBV5-4 TGTGCCAGCAGCTTGACATGGGGGATAGATACGCAGTATTTT CASSLTWGIDTQYF
few TRBJ1-6 . TRBV6-1 TGTGCCAGCATGGTTGGGACGATCGGATCACCCCTCCACTTT CASMVGTIGSPLHF
. TRBJ2-3 TRBD2 TRBV5-1 TGCGCCAGCAGACTCGATAGCGGGCTTTTCGCAGATACGCAGTATTTT CASRLDSGLFADTQYF
. TRBJ1-1 . TRBV30 TGTGCCTGGAGGTTACTCCAGAACACTGAAGCTTTCTTT CAWRLLQNTEAFF
. TRBJ2-3 TRBD2 TRBV6-1 TGTGCCAGCAGTTGGGCTAGCGGTAACACAGATACGCAGTATTTT CASSWASGNTDTQYF
. TRBJ1-2 TRBD1 TRBV7-2 TGTGCCAGCAGCTTCGACAGGGGGCATAGCTATGGCTACACCTTC CASSFDRGHSYGYTF
. TRBJ1-5 . TRBV11-2 TGTGCCAGCAGCTTAAATGGGGTTGGTCAGCCCCAGCATTTT CASSLNGVGQPQHF
once TRBJ2-3 . TRBV11-2 TGTGCCAGCAGCTTGGGACCATCTACAGATACGCAGTATTTT CASSLGPSTDTQYF
. TRBJ1-2 TRBD1 TRBV2 TGTGCCAGCAGTGAAGGGGACAGGGGTGGCTATGGCTACACCTTC CASSEGDRGGYGYTF
. TRBJ1-1 . TRBV7-9 TGTGCCAGCAGCTTAGGTTGGGGGGGCACTGAAGCTTTCTTT CASSLGWGGTEAFF
. TRBJ1-2 . TRBV13 TGTGCCAGCAGCTTAGAACAGGGTACCTATGGCTACACCTTC CASSLEQGTYGYTF
. TRBJ1-5 TRBD1 TRBV7-8 TGTGCCAGCAGCTGGGATAGGACAGGGGTTCAGCCCCAGCATTTT CASSWDRTGVQPQHF
. TRBJ2-5 . TRBV4-1 TGCGCCAGCAGCCTCGGGATTCAAGAGACCCAGTACTTC CASSLGIQETQYF
. TRBJ2-2 . TRBV29-1 TGCAGCGGCGCGAACACCGGGGAGCTGTTTTTT CSGANTGELFF
. TRBJ2-2 . TRBV13 TGTGCCAGCAGCTTATTAGGCACCGGGGAGCTGTTTTTT CASSLLGTGELFF
. TRBJ2-5 . TRBV5-4 TGTGCCAGCAGTCGTTCATCGTACCAAGAGACCCAGTACTTC CASSRSSYQETQYF